These 11 T cell receptor beta chains came from one sample sequenced in a study of cytomegalovirus exposure and HLA in healthy donors. Primers included in the PCR were 60 Vbeta and 13 Jbeta primers. The data were produced by immunoSEQ multiplex PCR, yet TCRdb's version contains in-frame clones alone and is incomplete. In all, the sample yields about 99,000 clones. The sequencing input was PBMCs. The receptors derive from a man aged 40-49 years in good health and CMV-seronegative.

In DNA, the CDR3 is TGTGCCAGCTCACTTAGTTTGGAGACCCAGTACTTC. This sequence encodes CASSLSLETQYF. V usage is TRBV18 and J usage is TRBJ2-5; D gene ambiguous. Germline V lookup: CDR1 KGHSH, CDR2 LQKENI. V was shortened by 4 bases and J by 5 bases, with 8 bases between the two germline ends. The CDR3 loop spans 12 amino acids.

The chain uses TRBV11-3 and TRBJ2-1; the D is unclear. Between the trimmed V and J ends, which lost 1 base and 6 bases, there was a span of 7 bases. This CDR3 region has 13 residues. Germline CDR1 reads SGHNT; CDR2 reads YENEEA. In DNA form, the CDR3 reads TGTGCCAGCAGCTTAGTTCCCAGCAATGAGCAGTTCTTC. Translating gives CASSLVPSNEQFF.

This rearrangement joins TRBV6-1 to TRBJ2-7, with D maybe TRBD2 (5 bases). V was cut by 5 bases and J by 4 bases, with 9 bases left in between. Per the germline V gene, CDR1 is MNHNS and CDR2 is SASEGT. This CDR3 is 12 amino acids long. CDR3 region: CASSWETYEQYF. Written as DNA, the CDR3 is TGTGCCAGCAGTTGGGAGACTTACGAGCAGTACTTC.

V is TRBV5-1 and J is TRBJ2-1, with TRBD1 matching over 11 bases. Trimming took 4 bases from V and 8 from J; bases not matched to a gene: 5. The CDR3 has 14 amino acids. Germline V gene data show CDR1 as SGHRS and CDR2 as YFSETQ. In nucleotides, the CDR3 is TGCGCCAGCAGCCGGGACAGGGGGATCGATGAGCAGTTCTTC. Amino acids: CASSRDRGIDEQFF. Full variable domain (outside the CDR3, taken from reference TRBV5-1 and TRBJ2-1): KAGVTQTPRYLIKTRGQQVTLSCSPISGHRSVSWYQQTPGQGLQFLFEYFSETQRNKGNFPGRFSGRQFSNSRSEMNVSTLELGDSALYLCASSRDRGIDEQFFGPGTRLTVL.

This chain uses TRBV7-9 with TRBJ2-5, with D perhaps TRBD1 (6 bases). Trimming left V 5 bases short and J 5 bases short, with 30 bases between. Germline V gene lookup returns CDR1 SEHNR and CDR2 FQNEAQ (reference sequence). This CDR3 has 19 amino acids. CDR3 region: CASSPRGVSGTRAPETQYF. The CDR3 coding sequence is TGTGCCAGCAGCCCGCGAGGCGTGTCGGGGACAAGGGCCCCGGAGACCCAGTACTTC. The full variable domain, with the rest looked up from reference TRBV7-9 and TRBJ2-5, is DTGVSQNPRHKITKRGQNVTFRCDPISEHNRLYWYRQTLGQGPEFLTYFQNEAQLEKSRLLSDRFSAERPKGSFSTLEIQRTEQGDSAMYLCASSPRGVSGTRAPETQYFGPGTRLLVL.

DNA of the CDR3: TGTGCCAGCAGTCCAGGGGCTTACGAGCAGTACTTC. It translates to CASSPGAYEQYF. J is TRBJ2-7 and V is TRBV2, with D possibly being TRBD1 (6 bases). Per the germline V gene, CDR1 is SNHLY and CDR2 is FYNNEI. This CDR3 is 12 amino acids long. Trimming shortened V by 5 bases and J by 4 bases, and 9 bases separated the two germline ends.

The J gene is TRBJ1-1, the V gene TRBV7-8; a possible D gene is TRBD1 (6 bases). Germline CDR1 reads SGHVS; CDR2 reads FQNEAQ. The CDR3 consists of 16 residues. The ends were cut back, 5 bases at V and 2 bases at J, with 18 bases in the middle. The CDR3 loop is CASSTDSLLPNTEAFF. The CDR3 DNA follows: TGTGCCAGCAGCACGGACAGCCTCCTCCCTAACACTGAAGCTTTCTTT.

The rearrangement uses TRBV6-5 and TRBJ1-1, with D maybe TRBD1 (5 bases). The CDR3 runs to 12 residues. Germline loops: CDR1 MNHEY, CDR2 SVGAGI. V lost 10 bases, J lost 5 bases, and 14 bases lay in between. The CDR3 coding sequence is TGTGCCACCCGGCAGGGCTGGACTGAAGCTTTCTTT. Translated, it gives CATRQGWTEAFF.

The J gene is TRBJ2-1, the V gene TRBV4-3; 10 nucleotides line up with TRBD2. The CDR3 loop spans 19 amino acids. The germline V gene has CDR1 LGHNA and CDR2 YSLEER. Unmatched junction bases numbered 10, after V lost 0 bases and J lost 2 bases. In DNA form, the CDR3 reads TGCGCCAGCAGCCAAGAGGCCAGTAGCGGGAGGTTCGCCTACAATGAGCAGTTCTTC. Translated: CASSQEASSGRFAYNEQFF.

V is TRBV4-3 and J is TRBJ2-1, with D maybe TRBD1 (5 bases). Germline V gives CDR1 LGHNA, CDR2 YSLEER. The length of the CDR3 is 15 residues. Trimming removed 4 bases from V and 2 bases from J, with 12 bases in between. The CDR3 here is CASSRGDGAYNEQFF. In DNA, the CDR3 is TGCGCCAGCAGCCGGGGCGATGGGGCCTACAATGAGCAGTTCTTC.

This rearrangement joins TRBV19 to TRBJ1-2; 7 positions agree with TRBD1. In germline, CDR1 is LNHDA, CDR2 SQIVND (reference sequence). The CDR3 spans 14 residues. V lost 3 bases, J lost 5 bases, and 6 bases stayed unmatched. The CDR3: CASSIPGTEYGYTF. The CDR3, as DNA: TGTGCCAGTAGTATCCCCGGGACAGAATATGGCTACACCTTC.